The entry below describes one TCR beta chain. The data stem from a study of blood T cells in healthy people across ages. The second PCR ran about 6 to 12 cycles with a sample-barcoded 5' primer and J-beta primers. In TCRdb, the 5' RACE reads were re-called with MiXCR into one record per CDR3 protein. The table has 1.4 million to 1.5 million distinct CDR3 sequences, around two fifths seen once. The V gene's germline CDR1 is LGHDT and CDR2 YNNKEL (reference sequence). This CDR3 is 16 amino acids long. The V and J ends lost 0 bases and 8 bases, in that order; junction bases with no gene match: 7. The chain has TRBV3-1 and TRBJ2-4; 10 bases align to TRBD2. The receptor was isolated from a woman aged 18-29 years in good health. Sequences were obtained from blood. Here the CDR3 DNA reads TGTGCCAGCAGCCAAGAAGGAGCGGGGGGGCGGGACATTCAGTACTTC. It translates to CASSQEGAGGRDIQYF.